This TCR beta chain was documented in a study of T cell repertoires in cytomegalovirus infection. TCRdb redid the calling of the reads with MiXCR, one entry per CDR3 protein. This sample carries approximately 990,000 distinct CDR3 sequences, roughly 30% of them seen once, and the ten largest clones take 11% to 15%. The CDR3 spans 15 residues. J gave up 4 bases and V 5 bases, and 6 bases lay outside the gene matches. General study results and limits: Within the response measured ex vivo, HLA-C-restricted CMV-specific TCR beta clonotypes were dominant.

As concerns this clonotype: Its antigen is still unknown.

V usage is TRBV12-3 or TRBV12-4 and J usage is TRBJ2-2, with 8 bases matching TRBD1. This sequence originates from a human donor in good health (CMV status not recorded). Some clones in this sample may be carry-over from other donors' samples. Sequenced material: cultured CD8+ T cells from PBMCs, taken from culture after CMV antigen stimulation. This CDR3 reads CASSPTGGGTGELFF. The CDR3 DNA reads TGTGCCAGCAGTCCCACAGGGGGTGGCACCGGGGAGCTGTTTTTT.